The 2 T cell receptor beta chains in this list originate from one sample, sequenced in a study of neurological immune-mediated disorders (dated by TCRdb to the late 2010s). Receptors were amplified or captured by 5' RACE. Sequenced on an Illumina HiSeq 2500. TCRdb reworked the public reads: Q25 trimming with fastp, MiXCR clone assembly, productive beta chains retained. Under each unique CDR3 protein, matching rows form one entry showing the most common genes and DNA. Across this sample there are tens of thousands of distinct CDR3 sequences, with roughly 4% seen only once. Together, the top ten hold 2.2% of the sample. The sequenced material came from PBMCs. These receptors were collected from a woman in her forties or fifties with multiple sclerosis.

There are many counts of this clonotype. V and J are TRBV7-3 and TRBJ2-1, with D possibly being TRBD2 (6 bases). CDR3 length: 16 amino acids. Deletions cut 2 bases from V and 5 bases from J, with 16 bases between. Germline V gene lookup returns CDR1 SGHTA and CDR2 FQGTGA. DNA of the CDR3: TGTGCCAGCAGCTTATTATCTGGGAGGAACAACAATGAGCAGTTCTTC. This codes for CASSLLSGRNNNEQFF.

This clonotype was detected many times. V usage is TRBV9 and J usage is TRBJ2-7; TRBD1 might be the D (5 bases). Germline V gene lookup returns CDR1 SGDLS and CDR2 YYNGEE. The length of the CDR3 is 14 residues. V was trimmed by 0 bases and J by 3 bases, leaving 10 bases between them. The CDR3 coding sequence is TGTGCCAGCAGCGTAGATTGGCAGGGCTACGAGCAGTACTTC. Translation gives CASSVDWQGYEQYF. The variable domain in full, with the rest retrieved from reference TRBV9 and TRBJ2-7, is DSGVTQTPKHLITATGQRVTLRCSPRSGDLSVYWYQQSLDQGLQFLIQYYNGEERAKGNILERFSAQQFPDLHSELNLSSLELGDSALYFCASSVDWQGYEQYFGPGTRLTVT.